Listed here are 18 T cell receptor beta chains from one sample, sequenced in a study of tumor and adjacent non-tumor tissue in lung cancer. The library came from three nested PCR rounds adapted from ARM-PCR protocols. TCRdb independently ran MiXCR on the multiplex PCR reads; one entry per CDR3 protein. The sample shows around 80,000 distinct CDR3 sequences, approximately 80% of them seen only once. No cell sorting was done before RNA was extracted from the tissue. This non-tumor lung sample came from over 3 cm beyond the tumor edge. Sequencing was performed on distant non-tumor lung tissue. All receptors come from a man in his 60s with non-small cell lung cancer.

The table lists this clonotype with a count of one. A junction end diverges from the germline sequence, so it may reflect a read error. The chain has TRBV7-8 and TRBJ2-1; a possible D gene is TRBD1 (6 bases). The CDR3 consists of 12 residues. CDR1 is SGHVS and CDR2 is FQNEAQ in the germline V gene. The CDR3 DNA is TGTGACAGCAGCTCCAGGGGAAACGAGCAGTTATTC. Translating gives CDSSSRGNEQLF. The full variable domain, rest sourced from reference TRBV7-8 and TRBJ2-1, is GAGVSQSPRYKVAKRGQDVALRCDPISGHVSLFWYQQALGQGPEFLTYFQNEAQLDKSGLPSDRFFAERPEGSVSTLKIQRTQQEDSAVYLCDSSSRGNEQLFGPGTRLTVL.

To note about this clonotype: Germline and junction disagree at one end, which may indicate a read error. The chain has TRBV20-1 and TRBJ1-4, with D possibly TRBD1 on 5 matching bases. Germline CDR1 is DFQATT and CDR2 is SNEGSKA (reference sequence). This CDR3 has 14 amino acids. CDR3 loop: CSSSMTARGEKLFF. CDR3 DNA: TGCAGTTCTAGTATGACCGCCAGAGGGGAAAAACTGTTTTTC.

In its sample, this clonotype was seen many times. The J gene is TRBJ1-5, the V gene TRBV6-1; possibly TRBD1 for D (5 bases). The CDR3 is 15 amino acids. V was shortened by 6 bases and J by 4 bases, with 16 bases between the two germline ends. Per the germline V gene, CDR1 is MNHNS and CDR2 is SASEGT. The CDR3 DNA sequence: TGTGCCAGCAGGCTGAGTTCAGGGTGGAATCAGCCCCAGCATTTT. Its translation: CASRLSSGWNQPQHF.

Notes on this clonotype: An end of the junction differs from the germline gene, which may be a read error. The chain joins TRBV4-1 to TRBJ2-3, with 9 bases lining up with TRBD1. There are 16 residues in the CDR3. The germline V gene has CDR1 MGHRA and CDR2 YSYEKL. The CDR3 region is CAISQQGGQGKDTQYF. CDR3 nucleotide sequence: TGCGCCATCAGCCAACAGGGCGGACAGGGGAAAGATACGCAGTATTTT.

Only a few counts were recorded for this clonotype. The CDR3 protein is CASSLAIGTGYGTEAFF. CDR3 in DNA: TGCGCCAGCAGCTTGGCCATTGGGACAGGGTACGGCACTGAAGCTTTCTTT. The chain recombines TRBV5-1 with TRBJ1-1, with TRBD1 matching over 9 bases. The junction had 10 bases not matched to a gene; V was cut back by 0 bases and J by 4 bases. Germline V lookup: CDR1 SGHRS, CDR2 YFSETQ. CDR3 length equals 17 residues. Supplemented by reference TRBV5-1 and TRBJ1-1, the full variable domain reads KAGVTQTPRYLIKTRGQQVTLSCSPISGHRSVSWYQQTPGQGLQFLFEYFSETQRNKGNFPGRFSGRQFSNSRSEMNVSTLELGDSALYLCASSLAIGTGYGTEAFFGQGTRLTVV.

Here the CDR3 reads CASSSPVGGPGNEQFF. Written as DNA, the CDR3 is TGTGCCAGCAGCTCCCCAGTGGGGGGGCCGGGGAATGAGCAGTTCTTC. This chain joins TRBV11-3 and TRBJ2-1; D may be TRBD2 (7 bases). Trimming removed 4 bases at V and 7 bases at J, with 20 bases between. CDR3 length equals 16 residues. Germline values: CDR1 SGHNT, CDR2 YENEEA.

By sample share, this clonotype is medium-sized. The chain carries TRBV11-3 and TRBJ1-1; D is perhaps TRBD1 (5 bases). The germline V gene has CDR1 SGHNT and CDR2 YENEEA. This CDR3 has 14 residues. With 4 bases removed from V and 0 bases from J, the gap between germline ends came to 9 bases. The CDR3 is CASSSYRLNTEAFF. The CDR3 region has the DNA TGTGCCAGCAGCTCATACAGGTTGAACACTGAAGCTTTCTTT.

About this clonotype itself: The missing conserved phenylalanine or tryptophan at the end of this CDR3 makes a read error likely. V and J are TRBV6-5 and TRBJ2-6; TRBD2 matches 10 bases. CDR1 MNHEY and CDR2 SVGAGI come from the germline V gene. Trimming at V came to 9 bases and at J to 1 base, leaving 9 bases not matched to a gene. CDR3 size: 17 residues. CDR3 protein: CARSLAGASSGANVLTL. CDR3 bases: TGTGCCAGGAGCCTAGCGGGAGCCAGTTCTGGGGCCAACGTCCTGACTTTA.

A word on this clonotype: The missing conserved phenylalanine or tryptophan at the end of this CDR3 makes a read error likely. This rearrangement joins TRBV11-2 to TRBJ1-5, with D tentatively TRBD1 (5 bases). V was cut by 0 bases and J by 7 bases, with 13 bases left in between. The germline V gene encodes CDR1 SGHAT and CDR2 FQNNGV. This CDR3 region has 15 residues. The CDR3 region is CASSLEDRGSQPQHY. The DNA for the CDR3 is TGTGCCAGCAGCTTAGAAGACAGAGGTTCCCAGCCCCAGCATTAT.

Note on this clonotype: Relative to the germline gene, one junction end is altered; a read error may explain this. The gene calls are TRBV11-3 and TRBJ2-7; D not resolved. The CDR3 has 13 residues. Germline assignment: CDR1 SGHNT and CDR2 YENEEA. In DNA, the CDR3 is TGTGTCAGCAGCTACGGGCAGACCTACGAGCAGTGCTTC. This codes for CVSSYGQTYEQCF.

Note on this clonotype: A read error may explain this, as a much larger clone is one base away. The chain links TRBV5-1 to TRBJ2-6; D not certain. Per the germline V gene, CDR1 is SGHRS and CDR2 is YFSETQ. There are 15 residues in the CDR3. In DNA form, the CDR3 reads TGCGCCAGCAGCTCTCAAAACTCTGTGGCCAACGTCCTGACTTTC. Translated, it gives CASSSQNSVANVLTF. Supplemented by reference TRBV5-1 and TRBJ2-6, the full variable domain reads KAGVTQTPRYLIKTRGQQVTLSCSPISGHRSVSWYQQTPGQGLQFLFEYFSETQRNKGNFPGRFSGRQFSNSRSEMNVSTLELGDSALYLCASSSQNSVANVLTFGAGSRLTVL.

The V and J genes are TRBV20-1 and TRBJ2-1; D is unresolved. Germline V gene data show CDR1 as DFQATT and CDR2 as SNEGSKA (reference sequence). The CDR3 consists of 14 residues. The CDR3 loop is CNHNGPLNYNEQFF. The CDR3 DNA is TGCAACCACAACGGGCCCCTGAACTACAATGAGCAGTTCTTC.

For this clonotype: A junction end diverges from the germline sequence, so it may reflect a read error. The genes are TRBV11-3 and TRBJ2-3; D may be TRBD1 or TRBD2 (6 bases each). Germline CDR1 is SGHNT and CDR2 is YENEEA. The CDR3 totals 19 residues. CDR3 nucleotide sequence: TGTGCCAGCAGCTCAGATCCCCTAGAAGTCGGGGGCCGCACAGATACGCGGTATTTT. It translates to CASSSDPLEVGGRTDTRYF.

Points on this clonotype: The germline gene is not matched at one end of the junction; a read error may be the cause. The chain couples TRBV6-5 to TRBJ1-5; no firm D call. CDR3 length equals 15 residues. CDR1 is MNHEY and CDR2 is SVGAGI in the germline V gene. CDR3 sequence: CAISYLHGGNQPQHF. As DNA, the CDR3 is TGTGCCATCAGTTACCTACATGGAGGCAATCAGCCCCAGCATTTT.

As concerns this clonotype: A read error may produce the germline difference seen at one junction end. The chain is built from TRBV20-1 and TRBJ2-1; 9 positions agree with TRBD1. Per germline, CDR1 DFQATT and CDR2 SNEGSKA (reference sequence). The CDR3 extends over 14 amino acids. In DNA, the CDR3 is TGCAGTGCTAGAGTTCAAGGGGGACAGGGTGAGCGGTTCTTC. Its translation: CSARVQGGQGERFF.

In the case of this clonotype: Germline and junction disagree at one end, which may indicate a read error. The chain employs TRBV4-3 and TRBJ1-1; D call uncertain. The CDR3 sequence is 17 residues long. Germline lookup yields CDR1 LGHNA and CDR2 YSLEER. CDR3 region: CASSQDVPGSTGTEAFF. The CDR3 bases are TGCGCCAGCAGTCAAGACGTTCCGGGCAGTACGGGCACTGAAGCTTTCTTC.

Remarks on this clonotype: The junction shows a germline mismatch at one end, possibly a read error. The chain combines TRBV11-3 with TRBJ1-1, with D unresolved. The V gene's germline CDR1 is SGHNT and CDR2 YENEEA. The CDR3 spans 14 residues. This chain's CDR3 is CASSSHERQTKVSF. In nucleotides, the CDR3 is TGTGCCAGCAGCTCGCACGAACGGCAGACTAAAGTTTCCTTT.

The gene calls are TRBV11-3 and TRBJ2-4; D is ambiguous. CDR1 and CDR2 from the germline V gene are SGHNT and YENEEA. CDR3 length: 16 amino acids. V lost 2 bases, J lost 2 bases, and 13 bases lay in between. The CDR3 loop reads CASSLSGILTKNIQYF. The CDR3 DNA reads TGTGCCAGCAGCTTATCCGGAATACTCACCAAAAACATTCAGTACTTC.